This TCR beta chain was identified in a study of blood T cells in healthy people across ages. The study, taken as a whole, reports: Getting older went along with TCR beta diversity per million T cells dropping roughly linearly. Greater diversity and more naive CD4+ cells were seen in long-lived donors than in aged donors.

A second PCR of about 6 to 11 cycles used a sample-barcoded 5' primer and a J-beta primer mix. Each cDNA molecule received a tag from a template-switch adaptor that had 12 random nucleotides. MiXCR, run by TCRdb on the 5' RACE reads, gives a single entry per CDR3 protein. The table has about 1.6 million distinct CDR3 sequences, roughly 30% seen once. On this clonotype itself: Its antigen is undetermined.

Germline trimming cut 2 bases from V and 5 bases from J; bases unmatched to any gene: 7. The CDR3 loop spans 16 amino acids. CDR1 is MNHNS and CDR2 is SASEGT in the germline V gene. The sequencing input was blood. The chain joins TRBV6-1 to TRBJ2-5; 11 nucleotides align to TRBD2. The clonotype was recovered from a woman aged 25-40 years in good health. The CDR3 DNA is TGTGCCAGCAGTGAAACTAGCGGGAGAGGTGGGGAGACCCAGTACTTC. Protein: CASSETSGRGGETQYF.